The 3 T cell receptor beta chains reported below all come from one sample, sequenced in a study of blood T cell repertoires in COVID-19. Repertoires were generated with immunoSEQ multiplex PCR, while TCRdb's copy carries only in-frame clones and drops some. The sample lists about 380,000 clones, approximately 77% occurring once. Sequencing was performed on peripheral blood. All receptors derive from a human donor with acute or convalescent COVID-19. The donor label of this sample is uncertain.

This clone showed up just a few times. The chain is built from TRBV11-2 and TRBJ2-7, with TRBD1 matching over 9 bases. Trimming cost V 5 bases and J 6 bases; bases outside gene matches: 14. The CDR3 loop spans 16 amino acids. Germline V gives CDR1 SGHAT, CDR2 FQNNGV. CDR3 sequence (DNA): TGTGCCAGCAGCACCGTCACAGGGGGCGAATCCCCCGAGCAGTACTTC. Translating it yields CASSTVTGGESPEQYF.

This clone has more than one count but fewer than ten. The chain couples TRBV6-5 to TRBJ1-6, with D possibly being TRBD1 (6 bases). The germline V gene has CDR1 MNHEY and CDR2 SVGAGI. The CDR3 sequence is 14 residues long. V lost 7 bases and J lost 2, with 9 bases in between. In DNA, the CDR3 is TGTGCCAGCACATGGGACACCTATAATTCACCCCTCCACTTT. Its protein product is CASTWDTYNSPLHF.

The chain combines TRBV29-1 with TRBJ1-2; D is ambiguous. Looked up from germline, CDR1 is SQVTM and CDR2 is ANQGSEA. The ends were cut back, 3 bases at V and 4 bases at J, with 15 bases in the middle. The CDR3 sequence is 14 residues long. For the CDR3, the DNA is TGCAGCGTTGATCCTAATGGTCGAGGCTATGGCTACACCTTC. It is translated as CSVDPNGRGYGYTF.